This TCR beta chain was documented in a study of technical replicates of blood from several donors (TCRdb year 2017). The library came from the immunoSEQ multiplex PCR assay. TCRdb carries this immuneACCESS record with in-frame sequences only. Its versions omit some clonotypes, under half of them owing to an unresolved V gene in the studies checked, with the rest unexplained. The sample table records about 93,000 clones; approximately 95% of these occur just once. Around 0.26% of the sample belongs to the ten largest clones. Points on this clone: Its antigen has not been determined. It has no much larger one-base neighbor in the sample; base qualities were not kept.

Looking up the germline V gene yields CDR1 MGHRA and CDR2 YSYEKL. V loses 6 bases, J loses 1 base, and the germline ends lie 12 bases apart. The CDR3 numbers 14 residues from cysteine through phenylalanine. Only the CDR3 region is kept as DNA, spanning 42 bases read in frame from base 1. The chain is encoded by TRBV4-1 joined to TRBJ1-1; TRBD1 is a weak D gene call, 5 bases matching. The clonotype comes from a human donor in good health. The specimen sequenced was T cells isolated from PBMCs. The CDR3 region reads CASSQPGENTEAFF. The DNA sequence follows: TGCGCCAGCAGTCAACCGGGGGAGAACACTGAAGCTTTCTTT.